Listed here is a single TCR beta chain. The germline V and J ends were trimmed by 2 bases and 4 bases, with 9 bases remaining between them. Germline V gene lookup returns CDR1 SGHNT and CDR2 YYREEE (reference sequence). This CDR3 region has 14 residues. Profiling relied on immunoSEQ multiplex PCR, and the TCRdb table lists in-frame clones only, not all of them. The sample yields 16,000 or so clones, about 69% seen once. This specimen belongs to a study of PD-1 and CTLA-4 blockade in melanoma. This receptor was obtained from a human donor with melanoma. The chain combines TRBV5-4 with TRBJ2-2; D possibly uses TRBD1 or TRBD2 (6 bases each). The specimen comprised CD8+ T cells from peripheral blood, sampled before anti-PD-1 treatment. The DNA of the CDR3 is TGTGCCAGCAGCTTACAGGGAGGCACCGGGGAGCTGTTTTTT. It codes for CASSLQGGTGELFF.